Below, one TCR beta chain is given with its context. This same CDR3 is encoded by further DNA sequences in the sample. The data belong to a study of blood T cell repertoires in COVID-19. The CDR3 runs 15 residues. Germline CDR1 MNHEY, CDR2 SMNVEV (reference sequence). Trimming shortened V by 2 bases and J by 4 bases, and 12 bases separated the two germline ends. Data came from immunoSEQ multiplex PCR; TCRdb stores just in-frame clones and leaves some out. The sample holds about 480,000 clones, about 88% seen once. V gene TRBV27 combines with J gene TRBJ2-1, with a possible D match to TRBD1 (5 bases). The source material was PBMCs or T cells enriched from blood (not recorded which). The sequence was collected from a woman aged 55 to 70 who had recovered from COVID-19. The DNA of the CDR3 is TGTGCCAGCAGTTTACAAGGGGAACAATACAATGAGCAGTTCTTC. This translates into CASSLQGEQYNEQFF.